Listed here are 3 T cell receptor beta chains from one sample, sequenced in a study of radiation and T cells in renal cell carcinoma. The table came from immunoSEQ multiplex PCR; TCRdb's copy has only in-frame clones and leaves some out. The repertoire holds almost 9,500 clones, with roughly 60% as singletons. As for treatment: 15 Gy SBRT to primary tumor, nephrectomy 4 weeks later. The input for sequencing was tumor tissue, taken from a patient whose treatment included radiotherapy and nephrectomy. The receptors come from a woman aged 45 to 65 with renal cell carcinoma.

The chain is built from TRBV6-6 and TRBJ2-7; D may be TRBD1 (6 bases). The V end was cut by 2 bases, the J end by 1 base, with 12 bases between. The CDR3 has 15 amino acids. CDR1 MNHNY and CDR2 SVGAGI come from the germline V gene (reference sequence). The CDR3 DNA follows: TGTGCCAGCAGTTACCCGGGACAAGGATCCTACGAGCAGTACTTC. It yields the protein CASSYPGQGSYEQYF.

The gene calls are TRBV27 and TRBJ2-5, with 8 nucleotides matching TRBD1. Unmatched junction bases numbered 11, after V lost 6 bases and J lost 5 bases. The CDR3 length is 15 residues. Germline assignment: CDR1 MNHEY and CDR2 SMNVEV (reference sequence). This chain's CDR3 is CASRKSLTGAETQYF. CDR3 coding DNA: TGTGCCAGCAGAAAATCACTGACAGGGGCCGAGACCCAGTACTTC.

The rearrangement joins TRBV6-6 to TRBJ2-5; tentative D call: TRBD2 (6 bases). Germline-derived CDR1 and CDR2 are MNHNY and SVGAGI (reference sequence). V was pared by 6 bases and J by 1 base, with 15 bases between. The CDR3 loop spans 15 amino acids. CDR3: CASRRTSGVQETQYF. CDR3 DNA: TGTGCCAGCAGAAGGACATCGGGGGTCCAAGAGACCCAGTACTTC.